The T cell receptor beta chain described here comes from a study of liver allograft versus peripheral blood T cells. The overall study: Recipients' peripheral blood T cell receptor repertoires were compared with those in transplanted livers.

Trimming shortened V by 2 bases and J by 1 base, and 9 bases separated the two germline ends. This CDR3 is built from 14 residues. From germline, CDR1 is SGHDT and CDR2 YYEEEE. General study points: Intragraft T cell receptor repertoires of liver allografts were reported to differ from peripheral blood repertoires.

This clonotype is medium-sized (0.01 to 0.1%) in the sample. Its antigen remains unidentified. TCRdb itself ran the reads through MiXCR, one entry per CDR3 protein. The sample consists of roughly 3,500 distinct CDR3 sequences, more than 15% of them appearing once. This rearrangement joins TRBV5-6 to TRBJ1-1; no firm D call. This TCR was sampled from a human patient who had a liver transplant. Some T cells may have come from the graft donor. In DNA form, the CDR3 reads TGTGCCAGCAGCTTATGGGGAGCGAACACTGAAGCTTTCTTT. It is translated as CASSLWGANTEAFF.